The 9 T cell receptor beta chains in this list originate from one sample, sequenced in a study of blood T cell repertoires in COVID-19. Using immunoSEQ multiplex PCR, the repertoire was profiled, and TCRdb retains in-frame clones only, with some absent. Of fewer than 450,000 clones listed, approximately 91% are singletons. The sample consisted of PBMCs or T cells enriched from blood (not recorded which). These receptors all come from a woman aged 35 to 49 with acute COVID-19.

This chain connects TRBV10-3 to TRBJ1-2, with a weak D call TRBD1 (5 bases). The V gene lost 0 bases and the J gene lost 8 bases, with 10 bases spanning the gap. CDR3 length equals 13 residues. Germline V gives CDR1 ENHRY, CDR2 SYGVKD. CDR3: CAISESREGGYTF. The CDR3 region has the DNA TGTGCCATCAGTGAGTCCAGGGAAGGCGGCTACACCTTC.

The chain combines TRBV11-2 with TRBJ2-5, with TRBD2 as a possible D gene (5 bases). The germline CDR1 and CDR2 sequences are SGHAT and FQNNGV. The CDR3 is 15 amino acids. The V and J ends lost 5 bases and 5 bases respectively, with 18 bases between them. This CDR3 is CASSPIRGRGETQYF. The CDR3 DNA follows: TGTGCCAGCAGCCCGATACGAGGGCGCGGGGAGACCCAGTACTTC.

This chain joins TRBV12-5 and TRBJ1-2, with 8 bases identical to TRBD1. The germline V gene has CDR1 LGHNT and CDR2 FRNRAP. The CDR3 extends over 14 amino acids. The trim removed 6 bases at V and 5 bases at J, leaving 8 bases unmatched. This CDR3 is CASGFGQGRYGYTF. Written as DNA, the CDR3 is TGTGCTAGTGGATTCGGACAGGGACGGTATGGCTACACCTTC.

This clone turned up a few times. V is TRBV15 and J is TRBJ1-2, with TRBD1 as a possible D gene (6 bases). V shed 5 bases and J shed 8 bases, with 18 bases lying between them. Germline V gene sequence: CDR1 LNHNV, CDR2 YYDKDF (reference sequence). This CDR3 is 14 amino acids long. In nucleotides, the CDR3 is TGTGCCACCAGCTCGGGCCAGGGGTGGGGAGGCTACACCTTC. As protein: CATSSGQGWGGYTF.

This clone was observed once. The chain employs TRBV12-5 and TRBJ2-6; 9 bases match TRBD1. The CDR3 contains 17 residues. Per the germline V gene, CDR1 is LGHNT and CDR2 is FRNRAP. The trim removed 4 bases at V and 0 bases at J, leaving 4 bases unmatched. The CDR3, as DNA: TGTGCTAGTGGTTCGGGACAGGGCCTCTCTGGGGCCAACGTCCTGACTTTC. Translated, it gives CASGSGQGLSGANVLTF.

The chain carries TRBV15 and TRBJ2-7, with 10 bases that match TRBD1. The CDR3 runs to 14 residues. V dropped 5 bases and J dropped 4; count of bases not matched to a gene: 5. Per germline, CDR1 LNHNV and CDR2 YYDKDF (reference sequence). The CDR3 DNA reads TGTGCCACCAGCTTCGACAGGGGGCCTTACGAGCAGTACTTC. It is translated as CATSFDRGPYEQYF.

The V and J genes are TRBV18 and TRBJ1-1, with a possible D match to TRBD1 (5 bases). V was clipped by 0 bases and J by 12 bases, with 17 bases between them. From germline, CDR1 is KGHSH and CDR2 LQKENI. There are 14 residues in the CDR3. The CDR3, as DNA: TGTGCCAGCTCACCACCGAATCGGGGGACGGGGACTTTCTTT. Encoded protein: CASSPPNRGTGTFF.

CDR3 bases: TGTGCCAGTAGTCGCCGGGACAGGGGAACTGAAGCTTTCTTT. Translated: CASSRRDRGTEAFF. The chain combines TRBV19 with TRBJ1-1; 10 bases fit TRBD1. The CDR3 runs to 14 residues. J lost 5 bases, V lost 5 bases, and 5 bases had no gene match. Per the germline V gene, CDR1 is LNHDA and CDR2 is SQIVND (reference sequence). The full variable domain, with the rest looked up from reference TRBV19 and TRBJ1-1, is DGGITQSPKYLFRKEGQNVTLSCEQNLNHDAMYWYRQDPGQGLRLIYYSQIVNDFQKGDIAEGYSVSREKKESFPLTVTSAQKNPTAFYLCASSRRDRGTEAFFGQGTRLTVV.

CDR3 nucleotides: TGTGCCAGCAGCTTACTCTCCGGACAGGGGAATATTGGAAACACCATATATTTT. The encoded protein is CASSLLSGQGNIGNTIYF. The J gene is TRBJ1-3, the V gene TRBV11-2; TRBD1 matches at 9 bases. The CDR3 has 18 amino acids. Germline loops: CDR1 SGHAT, CDR2 FQNNGV. The J segment lost 3 bases and the V segment lost 2 bases, leaving 11 bases of the junction unmatched.